This T cell receptor beta chain was identified during a study of shared clonotypes between healthy human individuals. Study context: Researchers assigned three CD4 naive, three CD4 memory, two CD8 naive and one CD8 memory plate to each donor. Regarding the study as a whole: Between a few donors, naive CD4 clonotypes were shared at a level of around 5.1%.

In the sorted-subset replicate PCRs, around 0.2 ug DNA, 25,000 to 35,000 T cell genomes, was used. Sequenced by immunoSEQ multiplex PCR; TCRdb stores in-frame clones only, minus some. The table lists under 600,000 clones, about 96% of them singletons. As for this clone: The antigen remains undetermined.

Source material: naive CD4+ T cells sorted from blood. The subset: CD45RA+ positively selected. The receptor's source is a young woman in good health.

The CDR3 loop reads CASSLGWGNQPQHF. The DNA for the CDR3 is TGTGCCAGCAGCTTAGGTTGGGGAAATCAGCCCCAGCATTTT. The rearrangement joins TRBV7-9 to TRBJ1-5; D unresolved. This CDR3 region has 14 residues. Trimming removed 1 base from V and 4 bases from J, with 8 bases in between. The germline CDR1 and CDR2 sequences are SEHNR and FQNEAQ (reference sequence).